This passage covers 16 T cell receptor beta chains from one sample sequenced in a study of PD-1 blockade in mismatch repair-deficient tumors. Only in-frame clones appear in the TCRdb table, and some are missing; sequencing was by immunoSEQ multiplex PCR. Here the sample spans roughly 37,000 clones, around 80% being singletons. The sample here was PBMCs, taken 38 to 40 weeks after starting pembrolizumab. The receptor set was obtained from an adult with mismatch repair-deficient cancer.

This clone appeared once. The chain combines TRBV7-2 with TRBJ1-1; D perhaps matches TRBD1 (6 bases). Per the germline V gene, CDR1 is SGHTA and CDR2 is FQGNSA. V lost 5 bases and J lost 6, with 16 bases in between. This CDR3 contains 14 residues. CDR3: CASSPWARGSEAFF. CDR3 in DNA: TGTGCCAGCAGCCCGTGGGCCAGGGGCTCTGAAGCTTTCTTT.

This chain joins TRBV6-1 and TRBJ1-2; D is uncertain. The germline CDR1 and CDR2 sequences are MNHNS and SASEGT. This CDR3 region has 13 residues. Trimming left V 7 bases short and J 0 bases short, with 9 bases between. In DNA form, the CDR3 reads TGTGCCAGCAAAAGCCCCTCTAACTATGGCTACACCTTC. Residues: CASKSPSNYGYTF.

This clone was recorded once. This rearrangement joins TRBV5-1 to TRBJ2-3, with D possibly TRBD2 on 6 matching bases. The CDR3 is 15 amino acids. V was cut by 6 bases and J by 0 bases, with 14 bases left in between. In germline, CDR1 is SGHRS, CDR2 YFSETQ. The CDR3 DNA reads TGCGCCAGCACCCCGACTAGATTTAGCACAGATACGCAGTATTTT. Protein product: CASTPTRFSTDTQYF.

The chain is built from TRBV18 and TRBJ2-3, with TRBD2 matching 15 bases. V lost 6 bases, J lost 1 base, and 11 bases stayed unmatched. The germline V gene has CDR1 KGHSH and CDR2 LQKENI. The CDR3 has 19 residues. The CDR3 is CASSPPPRTSGRGTDTQYF. As DNA, the CDR3 is TGTGCCAGCTCCCCCCCTCCCCGGACTAGCGGGAGGGGCACAGATACGCAGTATTTT.

The gene calls are TRBV29-1 and TRBJ1-5; D gene ambiguous. CDR3 length: 14 amino acids. Trimming removed 4 bases at V and 5 bases at J, with 15 bases between. Per germline, CDR1 SQVTM and CDR2 ANQGSEA. The CDR3 spells CSVGFGWGDQPQHF. The CDR3, as DNA: TGCAGCGTTGGATTTGGCTGGGGAGATCAGCCCCAGCATTTT.

The gene calls are TRBV2 and TRBJ2-2, with D possibly being TRBD1 (5 bases). Germline V CDR1 and CDR2: SNHLY, FYNNEI. The CDR3 consists of 14 residues. Trimming took 7 bases from V and 1 from J, leaving 10 bases between them. The CDR3 nucleotides are TGTGCCAGCAAGTGGGGCGGGAACACCGGGGAGCTGTTTTTT. As protein: CASKWGGNTGELFF.

CDR3 protein: CASSPGQGPNSPLHF. The CDR3 nucleotides are TGTGCCAGCAGCCCCGGACAAGGGCCGAATTCACCCCTCCACTTT. The genes are TRBV13 and TRBJ1-6, with D perhaps TRBD1 (5 bases). This CDR3 comprises 15 residues. The ends were cut back, 5 bases at V and 7 bases at J, with 15 bases in the middle. The germline CDR1 and CDR2 sequences are PRHDT and FYEKMQ (reference sequence).

This rearrangement joins TRBV6-6 to TRBJ1-1; the match to TRBD1 covers 7 bases. With 5 bases clipped from V and 7 bases from J, the junction kept 7 bases outside the gene matches. This CDR3 has 13 residues. In germline, CDR1 is MNHNY, CDR2 SVGAGI (reference sequence). CDR3: CASSPGQTLEAFF. DNA of the CDR3: TGTGCCAGCAGTCCGGGACAGACCCTTGAAGCTTTCTTT.

The chain uses TRBV5-1 and TRBJ2-3; TRBD1 might be the D (5 bases). V lost 3 bases and J 4 bases, leaving 12 bases between the germline ends. CDR1 is SGHRS, CDR2 YFSETQ, per germline. The CDR3 spans 14 residues. For the CDR3, the DNA is TGCGCCAGCAGCTGGCAGGGAAGTCCAGATACGCAGTATTTT. This translates into CASSWQGSPDTQYF.

This clone came up once. CDR3 sequence (DNA): TGTGCCAGCAGCGTAGTCGCGTCGGGAGGATACAATGAGCAGTTCTTC. It specifies CASSVVASGGYNEQFF. The V gene is TRBV9, the J gene TRBJ2-1; 7 nucleotides match TRBD2. With V trimmed by 0 bases and J by 4 bases, 7 bases remained unmatched. Germline V gives CDR1 SGDLS, CDR2 YYNGEE. The CDR3 spans 16 residues.

The gene calls are TRBV6-5 and TRBJ2-3; a weak D match, TRBD1 (7 bases). V gave up 10 bases and J gave up 12 bases, with 20 bases separating them. This CDR3 contains 12 residues. Germline loops: CDR1 MNHEY, CDR2 SVGAGI. The CDR3 DNA reads as TGTGCCACCTCGCAGGGGGACTCCTATCAGTATTTT. It yields the protein CATSQGDSYQYF.

In nucleotides, the CDR3 is TGCGCCAGCAGCTTGGGGCAGGGGCCTCCGAGAACTGAAGCTTTCTTT. Amino acid sequence: CASSLGQGPPRTEAFF. The chain couples TRBV5-1 to TRBJ1-1; maybe TRBD1 (6 bases). The V and J ends lost 0 bases and 5 bases respectively, with 17 bases between them. CDR3 length equals 16 residues. The germline CDR1 and CDR2 sequences are SGHRS and YFSETQ. The whole variable domain, filled in from reference TRBV5-1 and TRBJ1-1, reads KAGVTQTPRYLIKTRGQQVTLSCSPISGHRSVSWYQQTPGQGLQFLFEYFSETQRNKGNFPGRFSGRQFSNSRSEMNVSTLELGDSALYLCASSLGQGPPRTEAFFGQGTRLTVV.

This chain links TRBV4-1 with TRBJ2-1; 9 bases agree with TRBD1. J was trimmed by 5 bases and V by 1 base; bases with no gene match: 9. This CDR3 is built from 17 residues. Germline CDR1 MGHRA, CDR2 YSYEKL. The CDR3 here is CASSQAIQGASDNEQFF. The CDR3 DNA follows: TGCGCCAGCAGCCAAGCCATACAGGGGGCTTCGGACAATGAGCAGTTCTTC.

This sequence joins TRBV5-1 and TRBJ2-1; 9 bases match TRBD1. The length of the CDR3 is 15 residues. Germline CDR1 reads SGHRS; CDR2 reads YFSETQ. J lost 3 bases, V lost 4 bases, and 5 bases had no gene match. DNA of the CDR3: TGCGCCAGCAGCCCGGGACAGGGACACTACAATGAGCAGTTCTTC. It codes for CASSPGQGHYNEQFF.

DNA for the CDR3: TGTGCCAGCAGCTTACCGTTCCAGGAGACCCAGTACTTC. Its protein is CASSLPFQETQYF. The chain carries TRBV7-7 and TRBJ2-5; D unclear. Germline V gene sequence: CDR1 SSHAT, CDR2 FNYEAQ (reference sequence). The CDR3 runs 13 residues. V lost 2 bases, J lost 5 bases, and 9 bases lay in between.

The rearrangement links TRBV5-1 to TRBJ2-7, with D possibly matching TRBD2 (5 bases). The CDR3 is 15 amino acids. Looked up from germline, CDR1 is SGHRS and CDR2 is YFSETQ. Trimming took 0 bases from V and 4 from J, leaving 14 bases between them. CDR3 DNA: TGCGCCAGCAGCTTGGGTTCCGGGGAATCATACGAGCAGTACTTC. It specifies CASSLGSGESYEQYF.